These 7 T cell receptor beta chains were all obtained from the same sample, sequenced in a study of cytomegalovirus exposure and HLA in healthy donors. The protocol was immunoSEQ multiplex PCR, while the TCRdb copy is restricted to in-frame clones and leaves out a portion. Here the sample spans around 400,000 clones, 86% being singletons. The sample comprised PBMCs. The receptors here all came from a woman aged 18-35 years in good health and CMV-seronegative.

This chain uses TRBV19 with TRBJ2-7; unclear D gene. The CDR3 has 15 amino acids. Trimming cost V 6 bases and J 1 base, with 16 bases left between them. Germline V gives CDR1 LNHDA, CDR2 SQIVND (reference sequence). CDR3 bases: TGTGCCAGTAGCTTCTTGGCCGATCCTTCCTACGAGCAGTACTTC. Amino acid sequence: CASSFLADPSYEQYF.

The chain employs TRBV5-8 and TRBJ2-6; D gene unclear. Trimming left V 2 bases short and J 0 bases short, with 6 bases between. The CDR3 totals 15 residues. From germline, CDR1 is SGHTS and CDR2 YDEGEE. The CDR3, as DNA: TGTGCCAGCAGCTTATTTCTCTCTGGGGCCAACGTCCTGACTTTC. The encoded protein is CASSLFLSGANVLTF.

V usage is TRBV9 and J usage is TRBJ1-3, with a possible D match to TRBD1 (6 bases). Looked up from germline, CDR1 is SGDLS and CDR2 is YYNGEE. The CDR3 length is 14 residues. V was pared by 3 bases and J by 0 bases, with 7 bases between. The CDR3 region is CASSGTVSGNTIYF. The CDR3 DNA reads TGTGCCAGCAGCGGGACAGTCTCTGGAAACACCATATATTTT.

The chain combines TRBV9 with TRBJ2-3, with 7 bases lining up with TRBD1. The V segment lost 3 bases and the J segment 3 bases; nucleotides outside the gene matches: 4. This CDR3 has 14 amino acids. Germline V CDR1 and CDR2: SGDLS, YYNGEE. CDR3 bases: TGTGCCAGCAGCGAACAGGGGACAACAGATACGCAGTATTTT. It specifies CASSEQGTTDTQYF.

This chain connects TRBV4-2 to TRBJ2-3; the D gene is possibly TRBD2 (6 bases). Deletions cut 1 base from V and 5 bases from J, with 16 bases between. This CDR3 is built from 16 residues. From germline, CDR1 is LGHNA and CDR2 YNFKEQ. CDR3 sequence reads: CASSQGASGGIDTQYF. CDR3 DNA sequence: TGTGCCAGCAGCCAAGGCGCTTCCGGGGGTATAGATACGCAGTATTTT.

V gene TRBV15 combines with J gene TRBJ1-1; D call uncertain. This CDR3 has 15 amino acids. The V gene lost 0 bases and the J gene lost 7 bases, with 15 bases spanning the gap. The germline CDR1 and CDR2 sequences are LNHNV and YYDKDF (reference sequence). In DNA, the CDR3 is TGTGCCACCAGCAGAGATAGGGAGGGAACGAGTGAAGCTTTCTTT. Its protein product is CATSRDREGTSEAFF.

The sample holds a few counts of this clone. The gene calls are TRBV4-2 and TRBJ1-4; 9 bases fit TRBD1. Germline assignment: CDR1 LGHNA and CDR2 YNFKEQ. With 1 base clipped from V and 4 bases from J, the junction kept 1 base outside the gene matches. The CDR3 consists of 15 residues. The CDR3 loop reads CASSQGQGDNEKLFF. CDR3 DNA sequence: TGTGCCAGCAGCCAAGGACAGGGGGATAATGAAAAACTGTTTTTT.